This T cell receptor beta chain was observed in a study of read filtering for tumor transcriptome and immune sequencing. Study-level points and caveats: About 81.9% of IR-seq clonotypes had one read, totaling around 4% of reads; RNA-seq: around 77% and 45%.

The trim removed 4 bases at V and 1 base at J, leaving 10 bases unmatched. This CDR3 is built from 18 residues. CDR1 is SGHRS and CDR2 is YFSETQ in the germline V gene. This clonotype was recorded at least ten times. The antigen is not known. Molecular barcoded adaptors covering alpha/delta and beta/gamma chains were used on roughly 370 ng RNA. TCRdb re-called the reads with MiXCR, one entry per CDR3 protein. The sample has 62,000 or so distinct CDR3 sequences, approximately 15% seen once. The J gene is TRBJ2-3, the V gene TRBV5-1; 12 bases agree with TRBD1. The sequence was obtained from a donor older than 35 with multiple myeloma. Sequencing was done on a sample of a population of CD138-negative cells sorted from bone marrow. CDR3 in amino acids: CASSISGTGGFGTDTQYF. CDR3 bases: TGCGCCAGCAGCATCTCCGGGACAGGGGGCTTTGGCACAGATACGCAGTATTTT.